This T cell receptor (beta chain) was obtained from a study of shared clonotypes between healthy human individuals. About the research overall: Every donor yielded three CD4 naive, three CD4 memory, two CD8 naive and one CD8 memory plate.

At a deep level, the assay was run. Sorted-subset replicate PCRs used 200 ng DNA, about 30,000 T cell genomes. Sequencing used immunoSEQ multiplex PCR; TCRdb keeps in-frame clones, though not all of them. Of under 200,000 clones in the sample, about 93% were seen once. Between the trimmed V and J ends, which lost 5 bases and 2 bases, there was a span of 19 bases. This CDR3 is 16 amino acids long. Germline CDR1 and CDR2: MGHRA and YSYEKL. The chain carries TRBV4-1 and TRBJ2-7; no reliable D call. The source is a woman in her 30s in good health. Sequencing was performed on naive CD4+ T cells sorted from blood. Subset described: CD45RA+ positively selected. The CDR3: CASSSLRQTATYEQYF. The CDR3 DNA sequence: TGCGCCAGCAGCTCATTACGCCAAACAGCTACCTACGAGCAGTACTTC.